Following are 7 T cell receptor beta chains from one sample sequenced in a study of technical replicates of blood from several donors. The data were produced by immunoSEQ multiplex PCR, yet TCRdb's version contains in-frame clones alone and is incomplete. There are around 70,000 clones in the sample; roughly 96% occur only once, and 0.21% lies in the top ten. Sequences were obtained from T cells isolated from PBMCs. These receptors all stem from a human donor in good health.

The rearrangement joins TRBV30 to TRBJ2-2; TRBD2 matches 9 bases. J gave up 1 base and V 4 bases, and 7 bases lay outside the gene matches. This CDR3 has 16 amino acids. Germline V gene data show CDR1 as GTSNPN and CDR2 as SVGIG (reference sequence). CDR3 in DNA: TGTGCCTGGATGATGGCGGGGGGGGTGAACACCGGGGAGCTGTTTTTT. Translated, it gives CAWMMAGGVNTGELFF.

The chain carries TRBV5-1 and TRBJ2-7, with 8 bases lining up with TRBD2. This CDR3 contains 14 residues. Germline V gene lookup returns CDR1 SGHRS and CDR2 YFSETQ. V lost 5 bases, J lost 1 base, and 5 bases stayed unmatched. The CDR3 protein is CASSREGQSYEQYF. In nucleotides, the CDR3 is TGCGCCAGCAGTCGGGAGGGCCAATCCTACGAGCAGTACTTC.

The V gene is TRBV2, the J gene TRBJ1-4; D might be TRBD1 (6 bases). The CDR3 has 16 amino acids. Trimming shortened V by 5 bases and J by 6 bases, and 19 bases separated the two germline ends. From germline, CDR1 is SNHLY and CDR2 FYNNEI. CDR3 region: CASSPDRPSAYEKLFF. The DNA for the CDR3 is TGTGCCAGCAGTCCGGACAGACCCTCGGCGTATGAAAAACTGTTTTTT.

The chain carries TRBV4-1 and TRBJ1-6; 7 bases are a match to TRBD1. This CDR3 is built from 17 residues. V shed 5 bases and J 0 bases; nucleotides not matched to a gene: 7. CDR1 is MGHRA, CDR2 YSYEKL, per germline. The chain's CDR3 is CASSFSGGSSYNSPLHF. The CDR3 region has the DNA TGCGCCAGCAGCTTTTCAGGGGGAAGCTCCTATAATTCACCCCTCCACTTT.

Concerning this clone itself: The junction shows a germline mismatch at one end, possibly a read error. The chain employs TRBV7-7 and TRBJ1-1, with 7 bases lining up with TRBD1. Germline V CDR1 and CDR2: SSHAT, FNYEAQ (reference sequence). The CDR3 is 13 residues long. The CDR3 DNA is TGTGCTAGCAGCTCCGACAGGGACACTGAAGCTTTCTTT. It codes for CASSSDRDTEAFF.

The V and J genes are TRBV5-4 and TRBJ2-1; 8 positions agree with TRBD1. Germline loops: CDR1 SGHNT, CDR2 YYREEE (reference sequence). The CDR3 is 15 amino acids. V lost 4 bases, J lost 0 bases, and 3 bases stayed unmatched. CDR3 in DNA: TGTGCCAGCAGCCTGGACAGGGACTCCTACAATGAGCAGTTCTTC. Translating gives CASSLDRDSYNEQFF.

This sequence joins TRBV6-6 and TRBJ2-7, with D possibly matching TRBD1 (5 bases). Per the germline V gene, CDR1 is MNHNY and CDR2 is SVGAGI (reference sequence). The V end lost 3 bases, the J end lost 0 bases, and 9 bases lay between the germline ends. The CDR3 has 14 amino acids. Here the CDR3 reads CASSYYRISYEQYF. Written as DNA, the CDR3 is TGTGCCAGCAGTTATTACAGGATCTCCTACGAGCAGTACTTC.